This T cell receptor (beta chain) was sequenced for a study of T cells in Graves' hyperthyroidism and ophthalmopathy. In making diagnoses, clinical symptoms, serum thyroxine and TRAb, thyroid ultrasound and orbital computed tomography were all used. This CDR3 has 15 amino acids. Unmatched junction bases numbered 6, after V lost 0 bases and J lost 5 bases. Germline loops: CDR1 MGHRA, CDR2 YSYEKL. The TCR beta CDR3 regions underwent amplification using RNA transcripts as the source. During a first-round RT-PCR of the TCR CDR3, the HTBI primer set was used. TCRdb fed the multiplex PCR reads into MiXCR, producing one record per CDR3 protein. The sample contains 350,000 to 400,000 distinct CDR3 sequences, under 15% of which appear only once.

The rearrangement joins TRBV4-1 to TRBJ2-5; 7 positions match TRBD1. The sequence derives from a woman aged 25 to 39 with Graves' hyperthyroidism. The sample consisted of blood. CDR3 DNA: TGCGCCAGCAGCCAAGACGGGACAGTCCGCGAGACCCAGTACTTC. Encoded protein: CASSQDGTVRETQYF.